The rows below give T cell receptor beta chains drawn from one sample of a study of T cell responses to AZD1222 COVID-19 vaccine. The repertoire was sequenced with immunoSEQ multiplex PCR; TCRdb's copy has only in-frame clones and lacks some. The sample includes roughly 190,000 clones, more than 75% of them seen just once. Source: peripheral blood, taken on day 0 of AZD1222 vaccination. The receptor set was obtained from an adult in good health. The CDR3 runs from the conserved cysteine through the conserved F or W. Fields, in order: V gene, D gene, J gene, CDR3 protein. The D gene is left open where the match is weak.

TRBV29-1	TRBD1	TRBJ1-2	CSVDARDRGIYGYTF
TRBV19	TRBD2	TRBJ2-1	CASSLLGSGRFYNEQFF
TRBV2	.	TRBJ2-5	CASSKGQKETQYF
TRBV27	.	TRBJ2-3	CASSLLVIPDTQYF
TRBV6-1	.	TRBJ1-5	CASSEAGGRVNQPQHF
TRBV27	TRBD1	TRBJ1-5	CASSQPAGTGDGNQPQHF
TRBV9	.	TRBJ1-1	CASSVEPLTRRGATEAFF
TRBV9	.	TRBJ2-7	CASSVETSYEQYF
TRBV18	.	TRBJ1-6	CASSPNHPRQANSPLHF
TRBV4-3	.	TRBJ1-1	CASSQGVWNTEAFF
TRBV9	TRBD2	TRBJ2-2	CASSVGGTSLPGELFF
TRBV7-9	.	TRBJ2-5	CASSSPQPGWETQYF
TRBV27	.	TRBJ1-6	CASSLPSAGVGYNSPLHF
TRBV13	TRBD1	TRBJ2-1	CASSSPGQGFNNEQFF
TRBV2	TRBD2	TRBJ2-3	CASALAGVTDTQYF
TRBV2	TRBD1	TRBJ1-2	CASSDIPKTGFGYTF
TRBV4-3	TRBD1	TRBJ2-7	CASSQAYAGTGFYEQYF
TRBV27	.	TRBJ2-1	CASRPPGPGSYNEQFF
TRBV6-1	.	TRBJ1-1	CASSEELGYTEAFF
TRBV7-2	TRBD2	TRBJ2-5	CASSSTSGREGTQYF
TRBV27	TRBD1	TRBJ1-2	CASSSNRGREVGYTF
TRBV18	TRBD2	TRBJ2-2	CASSPPAVAGGTGELFF
TRBV5-1	.	TRBJ2-3	CASSGSFTDTQYF
TRBV10-3	.	TRBJ1-1	CAIRSGTTTRRKQDTEAFF
TRBV16	.	TRBJ2-5	CASSQSVGKETQYF
TRBV7-6	TRBD1	TRBJ1-3	CASSLKTGGIGNTIYF
TRBV5-1	TRBD1	TRBJ2-7	CASSTGQLYEQYF
TRBV10-3	.	TRBJ1-2	CAISETGGHYGYTF
TRBV9	.	TRBJ2-1	CASSVASSVSYNEQFF
TRBV12-2	.	TRBJ2-1	CASRLATDTSGYYNEQFF
TRBV18	.	TRBJ2-6	CASSPRRDNSGANVLTF
TRBV4-1	TRBD1	TRBJ2-7	CASSPGQEIYEQYF
TRBV6-1	.	TRBJ1-5	CASSEGYGGNQPQHF
TRBV18	.	TRBJ2-3	CASSPGGRSTDTQYF
TRBV9	TRBD1	TRBJ1-1	CASSETQGDTEAFF
TRBV6-2/TRBV6-3	.	TRBJ2-2	CASSYGGTGELFF
TRBV18	.	TRBJ1-2	CASSPSGDRWGYGYTF
TRBV14	TRBD2	TRBJ2-6	CASSPLRATSPLHSGANVLTF
TRBV12-3/TRBV12-4	.	TRBJ2-7	CASSLGTHEQYF
TRBV18	.	TRBJ1-6	CASSPSKGQDSPLHF
TRBV6-5	.	TRBJ1-2	CASSLGGSDGYTF
TRBV6-5	TRBD2	TRBJ2-1	CASSFSGSGNNEQFF
TRBV9	.	TRBJ2-3	CASSARGRADTQYF
TRBV19	TRBD1	TRBJ2-3	CASSIRRGPTDTQYF
TRBV29-1	.	TRBJ2-1	CSVVQGAKYYHYNEQFF
TRBV10-3	.	TRBJ1-2	CAISESRGDYGYTF
TRBV4-1	.	TRBJ1-2	CASSQETGNGPYGYTF